The entry below describes one T cell receptor (beta chain). The data stem from a study of blood T cell repertoires in COVID-19. TCRdb keeps only in-frame clones here, not all; method: immunoSEQ multiplex PCR. The repertoire holds a few hundred thousand clones, with about nine tenths as singletons. Trimming shortened V by 0 bases and J by 7 bases, and 10 bases separated the two germline ends. The CDR3 covers 15 residues. The germline CDR1 and CDR2 sequences are MNHNY and SVGAGI (reference sequence). The receptor's source is a woman in her thirties with COVID-19, enrolled during active disease. The rearrangement uses TRBV6-6 and TRBJ1-6, with D possibly being TRBD1 (5 bases). Sequencing used peripheral blood. CDR3 protein: CASSYSSSGNSPLHF. The CDR3 DNA reads TGTGCCAGCAGTTACTCGAGTTCAGGGAATTCACCCCTCCACTTT.